This passage covers 14 T cell receptor beta chains from one sample sequenced in a study of identical twins. Via MiXCR, TCRdb re-called the 5' RACE reads, giving one row per CDR3 protein. The sample consists of 450,000 or so distinct CDR3 sequences, 14% of them appearing once. The same specimen was also included in a second study, on yellow fever vaccine responses in identical twins.

The sequenced sample consisted of CD4+ T cells sorted from blood. The receptors shown here come from a woman aged 18-30 years in good health.

This chain links TRBV3-1 with TRBJ1-2, with 7 bases fitting TRBD1. Germline CDR1 reads LGHDT; CDR2 reads YNNKEL (reference sequence). Germline trimming cut 0 bases from V and 7 bases from J; bases unmatched to any gene: 5. The length of the CDR3 is 14 residues. CDR3 bases: TGTGCCAGCAGCCAAGATGGGGCAGGGGGTGGCTACACCTTC. This encodes CASSQDGAGGGYTF.

J is TRBJ1-2 and V is TRBV5-6; TRBD1 matches at 7 bases. V trimming: 4 bases; J trimming: 2 bases; junction bases outside the gene matches: 11. Germline V gives CDR1 SGHDT, CDR2 YYEEEE. The CDR3 length is 16 residues. CDR3 nucleotide sequence: TGTGCCAGCAGCCCGCCGCGACAAGGGGGCAACTATGGCTACACCTTC. It codes for CASSPPRQGGNYGYTF.

The genes are TRBV29-1 and TRBJ1-5; maybe TRBD1 (6 bases). CDR1 is SQVTM and CDR2 is ANQGSEA in the germline V gene. The germline V and J ends were trimmed by 5 bases and 6 bases, with 14 bases remaining between them. The length of the CDR3 is 13 residues. The CDR3 here is CSVSQGRVQPQHF. CDR3 bases: TGCAGCGTTTCACAGGGCCGCGTTCAGCCCCAGCATTTT.

A few counts support this clonotype. This chain links TRBV7-9 with TRBJ2-1, with TRBD2 identical over 7 bases. Germline CDR1 reads SEHNR; CDR2 reads FQNEAQ (reference sequence). The CDR3 loop spans 15 amino acids. J was trimmed by 5 bases and V by 2 bases; bases with no gene match: 6. The CDR3 DNA reads as TGTGCCAGCAGCTTATTGCTGGGGGGGAACAATGAGCAGTTCTTC. Encoded protein: CASSLLLGGNNEQFF.

The chain is built from TRBV3-1 and TRBJ2-3; no firm D call. Germline CDR1 and CDR2: LGHDT and YNNKEL (reference sequence). The CDR3 sequence is 16 residues long. V lost 1 base and J lost 0, with 11 bases in between. The CDR3 is CASSQGAKLSTDTQYF. The CDR3 nucleotides are TGTGCCAGCAGCCAAGGGGCAAAGTTGAGCACAGATACGCAGTATTTT.

This clonotype was recorded at least ten times. CDR3 loop: CAISEGQTAYEQYF. Here the CDR3 DNA reads TGTGCCATCAGTGAGGGACAGACAGCCTACGAGCAGTACTTC. V gene TRBV10-3 combines with J gene TRBJ2-7; D might be TRBD1 (6 bases). The ends were cut back, 2 bases at V and 2 bases at J, with 10 bases in the middle. In germline, CDR1 is ENHRY, CDR2 SYGVKD. This CDR3 comprises 14 residues.

This clonotype was detected only a few times. The V call is TRBV6-1, the J call TRBJ2-7; possibly TRBD2 for D (6 bases). Trimming left V 5 bases short and J 4 bases short, with 15 bases between. The germline V gene has CDR1 MNHNS and CDR2 SASEGT. This CDR3 has 14 residues. Written as DNA, the CDR3 is TGTGCCAGCAGTCCCTTGCGGGGTGGGTACGAGCAGTACTTC. The encoded protein is CASSPLRGGYEQYF.

The chain has TRBV6-1 and TRBJ2-1; 10 bases are a match to TRBD2. Unmatched junction bases numbered 11, after V lost 5 bases and J lost 4 bases. Germline CDR1 and CDR2: MNHNS and SASEGT. CDR3 size: 17 residues. The CDR3 is CASSNRASGRVYNEQFF. The CDR3 DNA follows: TGTGCCAGCAGTAATCGGGCTAGCGGGAGAGTGTACAATGAGCAGTTCTTC.

This clonotype was detected ten times or more. The chain employs TRBV6-1 and TRBJ1-5, with D maybe TRBD1 (6 bases). The germline gives CDR1 MNHNS, CDR2 SASEGT. The ends were cut back, 2 bases at V and 7 bases at J, with 12 bases in the middle. There are 14 residues in the CDR3. The CDR3 reads CASSERGQGQPQHF. The DNA of the CDR3 is TGTGCCAGCAGTGAAAGAGGGCAGGGGCAGCCCCAGCATTTT.

The CDR3 spells CSAHGNQETQYF. The CDR3 DNA reads TGCAGTGCTCATGGTAACCAAGAGACCCAGTACTTC. The chain combines TRBV20-1 with TRBJ2-5, with D unresolved. Trimming removed 5 bases from V and 0 bases from J, with 7 bases in between. This CDR3 has 12 residues. CDR1 is DFQATT and CDR2 is SNEGSKA in the germline V gene (reference sequence).

This clonotype was counted a few times. The V call is TRBV3-1, the J call TRBJ1-1; maybe TRBD1 (6 bases). Trimming pared 1 base from V and 1 base from J, leaving 7 bases between. The length of the CDR3 is 14 residues. Germline CDR1 and CDR2: LGHDT and YNNKEL (reference sequence). CDR3 nucleotide sequence: TGTGCCAGCAGCCAAGGAGGGGGGAACACTGAAGCTTTCTTT. It is translated as CASSQGGGNTEAFF.

V and J are TRBV12-3 or TRBV12-4 and TRBJ1-3; D is ambiguous. Deletions cut 3 bases from V and 0 bases from J, with 6 bases between. This CDR3 region has 14 residues. The CDR3 DNA follows: TGTGCCAGCAGTTTGTGGGGCTCTGGAAACACCATATATTTT. Amino acids: CASSLWGSGNTIYF.

This clonotype was observed a handful of times. The J gene is TRBJ2-2, the V gene TRBV20-1, with D uncertain. V shed 0 bases and J shed 3 bases, with 17 bases lying between them. This CDR3 has 17 amino acids. Germline CDR1 reads DFQATT; CDR2 reads SNEGSKA (reference sequence). In nucleotides, the CDR3 is TGCAGTGCTAGAGATCGTCTAGGGCGCGCCGACACCGGGGAGCTGTTTTTT. This encodes CSARDRLGRADTGELFF.

The gene calls are TRBV5-1 and TRBJ2-7; D tentatively reads TRBD1 or TRBD2 (5 bases each). Per the germline V gene, CDR1 is SGHRS and CDR2 is YFSETQ. The CDR3 runs to 15 residues. V dropped 3 bases and J dropped 4 bases, with 17 bases sitting between them. The DNA for the CDR3 is TGCGCCAGCAGCTCCGGGACCCGGACGATTTACGAGCAGTACTTC. Protein product: CASSSGTRTIYEQYF.